Given below is one T cell receptor (beta chain) in context. The data stem from a study of Ad26.COV2.S vaccination and SARS-CoV-2 variants. The CDR3 totals 15 residues. The V gene lost 1 base and the J gene lost 2 bases, with 12 bases spanning the gap. Germline CDR1 is SNHLY and CDR2 is FYNNEI. Sample treatment: 19 received Ad26.COV2.S at low or high dose, single or two shots; roughly 5 received placebo; per-sample allocation not given. Sampling happened 63 days after the first vaccine or placebo injection. The table came from immunoSEQ multiplex PCR; TCRdb's copy has only in-frame clones and leaves some out. The sample consists of about 250,000 clones, 70% to 90% of them appearing once.

This TCR came from a person aged 18 to 59 who received the Ad26.COV2.S COVID-19 vaccine or a placebo. This sample comprised peripheral blood, obtained in a trial of Ad26.COV2.S vaccine versus placebo. The gene calls are TRBV2 and TRBJ2-7; D gene unclear. The CDR3 nucleotides read TGTGCCAGCAGTGAAGGACCTATGCTCACCTACGAGCAGTACTTC. Translated, it gives CASSEGPMLTYEQYF.